This T cell receptor (beta chain) is from a study of blood T cell repertoires in COVID-19. The CDR3 has 17 amino acids. V gave up 0 bases and J gave up 2 bases, with 14 bases separating them. Germline-derived CDR1 and CDR2 are LNHNV and YYDKDF (reference sequence). Data came from immunoSEQ multiplex PCR; TCRdb stores just in-frame clones and leaves some out. The data show some 190,000 clones, over 75% seen once. The chain carries TRBV15 and TRBJ1-3; tentative D call: TRBD1 (5 bases). Sequenced input: peripheral blood. The TCR comes from an older man with COVID-19, enrolled during active disease. The CDR3 DNA follows: TGTGCCACCAGCAGAGATGGGGCCTTGGCCGCTGGAAACACCATATATTTT. Its translation: CATSRDGALAAGNTIYF.